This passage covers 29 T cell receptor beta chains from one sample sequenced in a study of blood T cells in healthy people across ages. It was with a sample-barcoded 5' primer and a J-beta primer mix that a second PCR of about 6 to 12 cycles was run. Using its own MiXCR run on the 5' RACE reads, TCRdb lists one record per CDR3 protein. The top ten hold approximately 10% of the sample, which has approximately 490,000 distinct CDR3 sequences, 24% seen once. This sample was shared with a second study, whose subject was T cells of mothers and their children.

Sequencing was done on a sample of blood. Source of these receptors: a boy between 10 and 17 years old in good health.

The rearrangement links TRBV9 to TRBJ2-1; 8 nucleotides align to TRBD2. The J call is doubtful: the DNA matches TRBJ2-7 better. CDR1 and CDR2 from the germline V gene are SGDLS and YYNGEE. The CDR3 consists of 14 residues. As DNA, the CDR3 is TGTGCCAGCAGCGTAGACGGCGGGGGGTACGAGCAGTACTTC. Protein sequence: CASSVDGGGYEQYF.

The CDR3 nucleotides read TGTGCCAGCAGCACCGGGACTAGCGGGAACACCGGGGAGCTGTTTTTT. It translates to CASSTGTSGNTGELFF. The chain uses TRBV7-2 and TRBJ2-2; 11 bases align to TRBD2. CDR1 and CDR2 from the germline V gene are SGHTA and FQGNSA. CDR3 length: 16 residues. J lost 1 base, V lost 5 bases, and 3 bases had no gene match.

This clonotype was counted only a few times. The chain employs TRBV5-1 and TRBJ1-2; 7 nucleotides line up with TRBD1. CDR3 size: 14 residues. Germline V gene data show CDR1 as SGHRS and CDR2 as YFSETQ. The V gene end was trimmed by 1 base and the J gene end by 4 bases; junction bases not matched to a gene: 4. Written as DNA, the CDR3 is TGCGCCAGCAGCTTGACAGGGGACACCTATGGCTACACCTTC. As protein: CASSLTGDTYGYTF.

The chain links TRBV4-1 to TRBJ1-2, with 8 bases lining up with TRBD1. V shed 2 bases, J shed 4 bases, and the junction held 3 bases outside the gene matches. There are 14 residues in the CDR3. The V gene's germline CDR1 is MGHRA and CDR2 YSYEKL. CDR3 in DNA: TGCGCCAGCAGCCAACCGGACAGGGTCTATGGCTACACCTTC. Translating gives CASSQPDRVYGYTF.

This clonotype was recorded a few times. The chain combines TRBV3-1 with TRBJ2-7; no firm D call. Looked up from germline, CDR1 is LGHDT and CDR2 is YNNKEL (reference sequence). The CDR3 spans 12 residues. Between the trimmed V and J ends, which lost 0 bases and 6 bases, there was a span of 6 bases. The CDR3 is CASSQDAIEQYF. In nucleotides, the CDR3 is TGTGCCAGCAGCCAAGATGCGATCGAGCAGTACTTC.

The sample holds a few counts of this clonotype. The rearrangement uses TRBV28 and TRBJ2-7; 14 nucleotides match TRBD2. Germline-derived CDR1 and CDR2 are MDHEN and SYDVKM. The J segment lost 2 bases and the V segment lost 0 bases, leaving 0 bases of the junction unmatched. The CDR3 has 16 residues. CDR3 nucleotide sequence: TGTGCCAGCAGTTTATGGACTAGCGGGAGGGCCTACGAGCAGTACTTC. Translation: CASSLWTSGRAYEQYF.

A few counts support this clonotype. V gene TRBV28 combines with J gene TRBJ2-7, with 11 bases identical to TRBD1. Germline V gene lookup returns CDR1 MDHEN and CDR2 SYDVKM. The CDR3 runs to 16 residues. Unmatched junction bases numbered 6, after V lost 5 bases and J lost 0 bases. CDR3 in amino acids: CASSPTGTGGSYEQYF. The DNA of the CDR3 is TGTGCCAGCAGTCCAACCGGGACAGGGGGCTCCTACGAGCAGTACTTC.

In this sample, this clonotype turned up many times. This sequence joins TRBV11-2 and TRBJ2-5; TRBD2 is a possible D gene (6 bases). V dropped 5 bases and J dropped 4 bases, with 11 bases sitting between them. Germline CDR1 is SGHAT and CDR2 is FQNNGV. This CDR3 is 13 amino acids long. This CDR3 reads CASSQAGRETQYF. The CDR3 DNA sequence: TGTGCCAGCAGCCAAGCGGGTAGAGAGACCCAGTACTTC.

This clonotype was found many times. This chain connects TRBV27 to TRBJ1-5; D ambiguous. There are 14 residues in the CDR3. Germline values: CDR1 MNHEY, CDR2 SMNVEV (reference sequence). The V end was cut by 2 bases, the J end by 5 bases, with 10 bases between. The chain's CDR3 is CASSLAGPYQPQHF. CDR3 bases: TGTGCCAGCAGTTTAGCCGGACCCTATCAGCCCCAGCATTTT.

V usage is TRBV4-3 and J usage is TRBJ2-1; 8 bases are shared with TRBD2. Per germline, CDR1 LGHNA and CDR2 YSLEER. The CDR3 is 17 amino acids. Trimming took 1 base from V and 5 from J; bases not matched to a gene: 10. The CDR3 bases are TGCGCCAGCAGCCAAGGATCTTCACTAGCGGTAAACAATGAGCAGTTCTTC. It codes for CASSQGSSLAVNNEQFF.

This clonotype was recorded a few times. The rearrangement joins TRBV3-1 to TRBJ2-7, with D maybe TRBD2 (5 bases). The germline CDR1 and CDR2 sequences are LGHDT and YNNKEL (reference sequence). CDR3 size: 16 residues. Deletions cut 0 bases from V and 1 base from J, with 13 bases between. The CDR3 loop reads CASSQERGWISYEQYF. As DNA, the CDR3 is TGTGCCAGCAGCCAAGAGCGAGGGTGGATTTCCTACGAGCAGTACTTC.

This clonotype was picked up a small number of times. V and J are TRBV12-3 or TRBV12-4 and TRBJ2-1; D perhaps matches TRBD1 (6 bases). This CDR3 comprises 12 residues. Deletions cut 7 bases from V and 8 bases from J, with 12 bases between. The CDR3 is CASNPQGYEQFF. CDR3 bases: TGTGCCAGCAACCCCCAGGGGTATGAGCAGTTCTTC.

The CDR3 bases are TGTGCCAGCAGCGACCCACAGGGGACTGAAGCTTTCTTT. Translating gives CASSDPQGTEAFF. The chain employs TRBV5-5 and TRBJ1-1; 7 bases align to TRBD1. The CDR3 is 13 amino acids. After removal of 4 bases from V and 5 bases from J, the junction contained 5 bases not matched to a gene. From germline, CDR1 is SGHKS and CDR2 YYEKEE (reference sequence).

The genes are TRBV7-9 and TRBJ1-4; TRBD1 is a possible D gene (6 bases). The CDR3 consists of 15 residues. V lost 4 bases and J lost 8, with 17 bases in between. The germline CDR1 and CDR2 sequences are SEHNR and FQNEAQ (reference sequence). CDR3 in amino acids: CASSSPGQGTEKLFF. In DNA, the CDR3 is TGTGCCAGCAGCTCTCCGGGGCAGGGGACGGAAAAACTGTTTTTT.

The CDR3 DNA reads as TGTGCCAGCAGCTTAGATGGCCCCCGAGAGACCCAGTACTTC. This encodes CASSLDGPRETQYF. The chain is built from TRBV7-9 and TRBJ2-5; D gene unclear. V was pared by 1 base and J by 4 bases, with 10 bases between. Germline CDR1 reads SEHNR; CDR2 reads FQNEAQ (reference sequence). The CDR3 spans 14 residues.

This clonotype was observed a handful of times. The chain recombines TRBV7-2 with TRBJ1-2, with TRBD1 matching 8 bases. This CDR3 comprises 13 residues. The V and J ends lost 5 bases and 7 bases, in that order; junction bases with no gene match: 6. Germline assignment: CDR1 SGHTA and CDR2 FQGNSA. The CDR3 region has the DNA TGTGCCAGCAGCCACGACAGGGGTACTGGCTACACCTTC. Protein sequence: CASSHDRGTGYTF. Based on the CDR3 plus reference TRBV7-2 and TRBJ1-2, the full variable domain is GAGVSQSPSNKVTEKGKDVELRCDPISGHTALYWYRQSLGQGLEFLIYFQGNSAPDKSGLPSDRFSAERTGGSVSTLTIQRTQQEDSAVYLCASSHDRGTGYTFGSGTRLTVV.

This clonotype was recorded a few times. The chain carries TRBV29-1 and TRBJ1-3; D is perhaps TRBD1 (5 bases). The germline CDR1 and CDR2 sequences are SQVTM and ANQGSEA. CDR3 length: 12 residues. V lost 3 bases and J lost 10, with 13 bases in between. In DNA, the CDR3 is TGCAGCGTTGAGACCGGGGGGAAGACCATATATTTT. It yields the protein CSVETGGKTIYF.

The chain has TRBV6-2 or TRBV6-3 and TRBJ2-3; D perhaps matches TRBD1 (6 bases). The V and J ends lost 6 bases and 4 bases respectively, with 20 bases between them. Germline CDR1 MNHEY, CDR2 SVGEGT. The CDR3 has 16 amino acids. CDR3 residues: CASRPRDTQGPDTQYF. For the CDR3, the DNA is TGTGCCAGCAGACCCCGGGACACCCAAGGCCCAGATACGCAGTATTTT.

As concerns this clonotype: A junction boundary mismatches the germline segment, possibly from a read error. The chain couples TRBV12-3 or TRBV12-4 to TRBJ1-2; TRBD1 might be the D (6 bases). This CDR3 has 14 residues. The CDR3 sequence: CASSLGGRGSGYTF. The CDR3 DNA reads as TGTGCCAGCAGCCTTGGTGGCAGGGGTAGTGGCTACACTTTC.

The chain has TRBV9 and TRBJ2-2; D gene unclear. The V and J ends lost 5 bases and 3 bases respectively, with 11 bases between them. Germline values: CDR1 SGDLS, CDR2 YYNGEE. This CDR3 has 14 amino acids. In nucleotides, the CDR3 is TGTGCCAGCAGTGAACGTTCATACACCGGGGAGCTGTTTTTT. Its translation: CASSERSYTGELFF. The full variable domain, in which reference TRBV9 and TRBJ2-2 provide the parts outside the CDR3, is DSGVTQTPKHLITATGQRVTLRCSPRSGDLSVYWYQQSLDQGLQFLIQYYNGEERAKGNILERFSAQQFPDLHSELNLSSLELGDSALYFCASSERSYTGELFFGEGSRLTVL.

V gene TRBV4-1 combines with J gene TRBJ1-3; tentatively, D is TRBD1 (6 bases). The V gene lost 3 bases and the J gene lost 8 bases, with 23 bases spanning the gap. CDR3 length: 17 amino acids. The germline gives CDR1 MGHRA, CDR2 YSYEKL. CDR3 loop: CASSHRTHRGGRDTIYF. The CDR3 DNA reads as TGCGCCAGCAGCCACCGCACCCACCGCGGGGGGCGAGACACCATATATTTT.

CDR3 DNA sequence: TGTGCCACCAGCAACCACCAAACAGGGGCCTACAATGAGCAGTTCTTC. Translated: CATSNHQTGAYNEQFF. The chain is built from TRBV15 and TRBJ2-1; TRBD1 matches at 7 bases. This CDR3 has 16 amino acids. Germline V gene data show CDR1 as LNHNV and CDR2 as YYDKDF (reference sequence). The ends lost 4 bases at V and 2 bases at J; junction bases unmatched: 8.

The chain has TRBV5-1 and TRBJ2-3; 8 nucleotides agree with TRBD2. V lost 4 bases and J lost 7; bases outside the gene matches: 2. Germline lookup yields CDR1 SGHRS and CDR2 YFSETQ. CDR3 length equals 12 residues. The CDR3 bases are TGCGCCAGCAGCCCGGGAGGGAATACGCAGTATTTT. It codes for CASSPGGNTQYF. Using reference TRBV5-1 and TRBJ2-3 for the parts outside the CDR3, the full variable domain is KAGVTQTPRYLIKTRGQQVTLSCSPISGHRSVSWYQQTPGQGLQFLFEYFSETQRNKGNFPGRFSGRQFSNSRSEMNVSTLELGDSALYLCASSPGGNTQYFGPGTRLTVL.

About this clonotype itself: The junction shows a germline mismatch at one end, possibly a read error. The CDR3 DNA sequence: TGCTGCGTTGGCAGGGGATCCTATGGCTACACCTTC. The encoded protein is CCVGRGSYGYTF. The J gene is TRBJ1-2, the V gene TRBV29-1; a weak D match, TRBD1 (6 bases). The germline CDR1 and CDR2 sequences are SQVTM and ANQGSEA. The CDR3 contains 12 residues.

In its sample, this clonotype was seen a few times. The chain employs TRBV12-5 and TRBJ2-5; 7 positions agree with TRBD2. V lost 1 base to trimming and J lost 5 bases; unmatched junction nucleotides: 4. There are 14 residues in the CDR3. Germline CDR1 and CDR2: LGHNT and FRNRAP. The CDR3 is CASGLDGGFETQYF. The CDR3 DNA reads TGTGCTAGTGGTTTGGACGGGGGGTTTGAGACCCAGTACTTC.

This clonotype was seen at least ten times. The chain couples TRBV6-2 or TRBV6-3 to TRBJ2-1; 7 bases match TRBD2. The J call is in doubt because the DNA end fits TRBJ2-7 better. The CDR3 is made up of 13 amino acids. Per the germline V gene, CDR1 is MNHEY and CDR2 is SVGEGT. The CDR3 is CASSWGLNYEQYF. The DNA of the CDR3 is TGTGCCAGCAGTTGGGGACTAAACTACGAGCAGTACTTC.

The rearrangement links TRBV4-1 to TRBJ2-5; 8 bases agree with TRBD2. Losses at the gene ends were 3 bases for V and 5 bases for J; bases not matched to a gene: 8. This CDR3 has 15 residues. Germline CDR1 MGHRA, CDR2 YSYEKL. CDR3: CASSQVAGRIETQYF. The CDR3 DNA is TGCGCCAGCAGCCAGGTAGCGGGGCGGATCGAGACCCAGTACTTC.

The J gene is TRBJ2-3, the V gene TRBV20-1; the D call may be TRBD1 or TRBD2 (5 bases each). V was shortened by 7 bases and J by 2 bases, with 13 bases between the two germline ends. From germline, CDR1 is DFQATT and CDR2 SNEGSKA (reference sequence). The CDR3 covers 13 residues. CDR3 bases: TGCAGTGGGGGGACGGCCAACACAGATACGCAGTATTTT. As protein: CSGGTANTDTQYF.

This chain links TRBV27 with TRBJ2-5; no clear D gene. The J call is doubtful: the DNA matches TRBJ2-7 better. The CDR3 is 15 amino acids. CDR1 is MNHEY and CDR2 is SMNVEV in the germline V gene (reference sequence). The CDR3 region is CASSSARNPSYEQYF. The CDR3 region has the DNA TGTGCCAGCAGTTCAGCCAGGAACCCCTCCTACGAGCAGTACTTC.